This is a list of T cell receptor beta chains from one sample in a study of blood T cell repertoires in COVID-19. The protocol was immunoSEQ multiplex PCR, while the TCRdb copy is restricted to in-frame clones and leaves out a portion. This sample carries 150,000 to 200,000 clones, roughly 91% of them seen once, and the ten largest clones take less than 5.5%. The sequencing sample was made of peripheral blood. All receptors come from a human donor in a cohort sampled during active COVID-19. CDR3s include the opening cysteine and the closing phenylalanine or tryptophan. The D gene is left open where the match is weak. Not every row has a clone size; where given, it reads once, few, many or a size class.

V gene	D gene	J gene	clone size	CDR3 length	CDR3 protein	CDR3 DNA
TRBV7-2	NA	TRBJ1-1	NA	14	CASSLAFGNTEAFF	TGTGCCAGCAGCTTAGCTTTCGGGAATACTGAAGCTTTCTTT
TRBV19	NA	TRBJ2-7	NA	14	CASKQSLRYYEQYF	TGTGCCAGTAAACAGAGCTTACGGTACTACGAGCAGTACTTC
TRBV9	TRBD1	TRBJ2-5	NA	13	CASSGQGEQTQYF	TGTGCCAGCAGCGGACAGGGGGAACAGACCCAGTACTTC
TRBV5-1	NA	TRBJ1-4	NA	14	CASSPFGSNEKLFF	TGCGCCAGCAGCCCGTTCGGGTCCAATGAAAAACTGTTTTTT
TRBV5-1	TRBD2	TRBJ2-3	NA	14	CASSLVAGADTQYF	TGCGCCAGCAGCTTGGTAGCGGGGGCCGATACGCAGTATTTT
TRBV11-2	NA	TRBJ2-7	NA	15	CASSSGVVSSYEQYF	TGTGCCAGCAGCTCCGGGGTGGTTAGCTCCTACGAGCAGTACTTC
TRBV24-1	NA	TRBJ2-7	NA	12	CATSDPPLEQYF	TGTGCCACCAGTGACCCCCCCCTAGAGCAGTACTTC
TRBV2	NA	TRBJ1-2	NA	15	CASEKAGVGGYGYTF	TGTGCCAGCGAAAAAGCAGGGGTCGGCGGCTATGGCTACACCTTC
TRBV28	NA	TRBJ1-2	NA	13	CASSLQGNYGYTF	TGTGCCAGCAGTTTACAGGGTAACTATGGCTACACCTTC
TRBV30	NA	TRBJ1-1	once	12	CAWRQGGTEAFF	TGTGCCTGGAGGCAGGGTGGAACTGAAGCTTTCTTT
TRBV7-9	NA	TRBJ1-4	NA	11	CASSSGGKLFF	TGTGCCAGCAGCTCGGGTGGAAAACTGTTTTTT
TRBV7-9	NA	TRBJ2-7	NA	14	CASSRDNWNYEQYF	TGTGCCAGCAGCCGGGACAATTGGAACTACGAGCAGTACTTC
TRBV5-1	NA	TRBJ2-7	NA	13	CASSPQQSYEQYF	TGCGCCAGCAGTCCCCAACAGTCCTACGAGCAGTACTTC
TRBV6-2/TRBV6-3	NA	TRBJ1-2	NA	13	CASSIIRQPPYTF	TGTGCCAGCAGTATCATCAGGCAACCTCCCTACACCTTC
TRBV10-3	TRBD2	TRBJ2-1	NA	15	CASGTSGNINNEQFF	TGTGCCAGCGGGACTAGCGGAAATATTAACAATGAGCAGTTCTTC
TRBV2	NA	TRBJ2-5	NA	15	CASRKEAGVQETQYF	TGTGCCAGCCGTAAGGAAGCGGGCGTACAAGAGACCCAGTACTTC
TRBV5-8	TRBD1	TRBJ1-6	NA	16	CASSTGQVGYNSPLHF	TGTGCCAGCAGCACAGGACAGGTCGGGTATAATTCACCCCTCCACTTT
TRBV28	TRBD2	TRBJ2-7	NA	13	CATLLAGVSEQYF	TGTGCCACCCTTCTAGCGGGAGTTTCCGAGCAGTACTTC
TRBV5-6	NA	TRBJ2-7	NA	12	CASSFSSYEQYF	TGTGCCAGCAGCTTCAGCTCCTACGAGCAGTACTTC
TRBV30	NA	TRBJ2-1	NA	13	CSSAGIAYNEQFF	TGTTCATCGGCAGGGATTGCCTACAATGAGCAGTTCTTC
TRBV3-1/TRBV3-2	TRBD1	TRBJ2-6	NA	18	CASSPIPGQGSGANVLTF	TGTGCCAGCAGCCCAATCCCGGGACAGGGCTCTGGGGCCAACGTCCTGACTTTC
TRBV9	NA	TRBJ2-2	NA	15	CASSVDTGHSGELFF	TGTGCCAGCAGCGTAGATACAGGCCACTCTGGGGAGCTGTTTTTT
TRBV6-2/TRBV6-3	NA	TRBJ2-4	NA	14	CASTPAGSKNIQYF	TGTGCCAGCACCCCTGCGGGATCAAAAAACATTCAGTACTTC
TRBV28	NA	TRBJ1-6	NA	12	CASSFPGRPLHF	TGTGCCAGCAGTTTCCCCGGGAGGCCCCTCCACTTT
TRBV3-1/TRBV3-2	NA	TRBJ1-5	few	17	CASSQDPGSYSNQPQHF	TGTGCCAGCAGCCAAGACCCCGGGTCTTATAGCAATCAGCCCCAGCATTTT
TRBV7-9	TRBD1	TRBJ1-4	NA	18	CASRPWGDRQGNKEKLFF	TGTGCCAGCAGGCCCTGGGGCGACAGACAGGGGAATAAGGAAAAACTGTTTTTT
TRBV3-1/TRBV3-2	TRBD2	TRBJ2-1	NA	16	CASSQRGGLRANEQFF	TGTGCCAGCAGCCAGCGGGGGGGCCTCCGTGCCAATGAGCAGTTCTTC
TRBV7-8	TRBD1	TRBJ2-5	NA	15	CASSLEDRGRETQYF	TGTGCCAGCAGCTTAGAAGACAGGGGGCGAGAGACCCAGTACTTC
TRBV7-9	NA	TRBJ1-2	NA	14	CASSTGQSDYGYTF	TGTGCCAGCAGCACAGGGCAAAGTGACTATGGCTACACCTTC
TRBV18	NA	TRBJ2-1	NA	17	CASSPRDKVGSYNEQFF	TGTGCCAGCTCACCTCGGGATAAGGTGGGCTCCTACAATGAGCAGTTCTTC
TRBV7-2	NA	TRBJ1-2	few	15	CASSFPGQPNYGYTF	TGTGCCAGCAGCTTCCCCGGACAGCCTAACTATGGCTACACCTTC
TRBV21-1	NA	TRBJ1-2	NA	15	CASSKARRNTGKDTF	TGTGCCAGCAGCAAAGCCCGTCGAAATACAGGGAAAGACACCTTC
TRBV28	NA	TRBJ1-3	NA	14	CASSDGGSGNTIYF	TGTGCCAGCAGCGACGGAGGATCTGGAAACACCATATATTTT
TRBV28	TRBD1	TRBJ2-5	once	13	CASRQNRGETQYF	TGTGCCAGCAGACAAAACAGGGGAGAGACCCAGTACTTC
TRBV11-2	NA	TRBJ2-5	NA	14	CASSLIQGWETQYF	TGTGCCAGCAGCTTAATCCAGGGTTGGGAGACCCAGTACTTC
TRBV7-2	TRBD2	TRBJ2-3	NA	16	CASSLVASGHTDTQYF	TGTGCCAGCAGCTTAGTAGCTAGCGGCCACACAGATACGCAGTATTTT
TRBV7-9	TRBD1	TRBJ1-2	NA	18	CASSLDPGQGGGDYGYTF	TGTGCCAGCAGCTTGGACCCGGGACAGGGAGGAGGTGACTATGGCTACACCTTC
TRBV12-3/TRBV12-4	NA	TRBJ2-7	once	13	CASRGTLDYEQYF	TGTGCCAGCAGAGGGACTTTGGACTACGAGCAGTACTTC
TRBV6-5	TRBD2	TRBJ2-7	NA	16	CASSYVRLAGGLEQYF	TGTGCCAGCAGTTACGTGAGACTAGCGGGGGGGCTCGAGCAGTACTTC
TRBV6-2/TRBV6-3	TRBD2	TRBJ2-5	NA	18	CASSPPGASGRAIETQYF	TGTGCCAGCAGTCCACCGGGGGCTAGCGGGAGGGCCATAGAGACCCAGTACTTC
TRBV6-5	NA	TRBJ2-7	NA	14	CASGETLDRYEQYF	TGTGCCAGTGGAGAAACATTAGACAGGTACGAGCAGTACTTC
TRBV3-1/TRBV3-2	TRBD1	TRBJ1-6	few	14	CASSLGTGGSPLHF	TGTGCCAGCAGCCTCGGGACAGGGGGTTCACCCCTCCACTTT
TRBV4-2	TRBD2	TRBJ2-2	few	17	CASSQEVLAGRTGELFF	TGTGCCAGCAGCCAAGAGGTCCTAGCGGGAAGGACCGGGGAGCTGTTTTTT
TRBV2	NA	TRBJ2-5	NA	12	CASSALRETQYF	TGTGCCAGCAGTGCCCTCAGAGAGACCCAGTACTTC
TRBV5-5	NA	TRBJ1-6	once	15	CASSLGGGDSRSLHF	TGTGCCAGCAGCTTGGGAGGGGGAGACAGTCGGTCCCTCCACTTT
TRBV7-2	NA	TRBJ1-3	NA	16	CASSPQGTLLGNTIYF	TGTGCCAGCAGCCCTCAGGGGACACTCCTCGGAAACACCATATATTTT
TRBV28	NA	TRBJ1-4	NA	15	CASSLGTPTNEKLFF	TGTGCCAGCAGTCTCGGGACACCGACTAATGAAAAACTGTTTTTT
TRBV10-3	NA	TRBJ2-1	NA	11	CAIRDSHEQFF	TGTGCCATCAGGGACAGCCATGAGCAGTTCTTC
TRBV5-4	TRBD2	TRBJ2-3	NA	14	CASSLSSGRDTQYF	TGTGCCAGCAGCTTGTCTAGCGGGAGGGATACGCAGTATTTT
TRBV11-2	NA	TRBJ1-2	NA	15	CASSSGGGQYRGYTF	TGTGCCAGCAGCTCTGGAGGTGGACAGTACCGTGGCTACACCTTC
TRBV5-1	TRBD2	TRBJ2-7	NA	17	CASGPGLAGVGSYEQYF	TGCGCCAGCGGGCCGGGACTAGCGGGAGTAGGATCCTACGAGCAGTACTTC
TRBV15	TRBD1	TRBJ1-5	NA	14	CATSTDRGNQPQHF	TGTGCCACCAGCACCGACAGGGGCAATCAGCCCCAGCATTTT
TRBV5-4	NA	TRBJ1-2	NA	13	CASSLSSDYGYTF	TGTGCCAGCAGTTTGAGTTCGGACTATGGCTACACCTTC
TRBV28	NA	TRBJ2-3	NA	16	CASSLLRIANTDTQYF	TGTGCCAGCAGTTTATTACGCATAGCGAACACAGATACGCAGTATTTT
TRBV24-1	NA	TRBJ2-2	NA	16	CATSDSRVANTGELFF	TGTGCCACCAGTGATTCGAGGGTTGCGAACACCGGGGAGCTGTTTTTT
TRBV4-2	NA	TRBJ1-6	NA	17	CASSQDTPRTDNSPLHF	TGTGCCAGCAGCCAAGATACGCCTCGGACAGATAATTCACCCCTCCACTTT
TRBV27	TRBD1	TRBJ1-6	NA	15	CASSFDRAGNSPLHF	TGTGCCAGCAGTTTCGACAGGGCGGGGAATTCACCCCTCCACTTT
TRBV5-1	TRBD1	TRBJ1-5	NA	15	CASSPQGARNQPQHF	TGCGCCAGCAGCCCCCAGGGGGCTCGGAATCAGCCCCAGCATTTT
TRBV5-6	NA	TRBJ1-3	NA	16	CASSSQAGHSGNTIYF	TGTGCCAGCAGCTCCCAAGCAGGCCACTCTGGAAACACCATATATTTT